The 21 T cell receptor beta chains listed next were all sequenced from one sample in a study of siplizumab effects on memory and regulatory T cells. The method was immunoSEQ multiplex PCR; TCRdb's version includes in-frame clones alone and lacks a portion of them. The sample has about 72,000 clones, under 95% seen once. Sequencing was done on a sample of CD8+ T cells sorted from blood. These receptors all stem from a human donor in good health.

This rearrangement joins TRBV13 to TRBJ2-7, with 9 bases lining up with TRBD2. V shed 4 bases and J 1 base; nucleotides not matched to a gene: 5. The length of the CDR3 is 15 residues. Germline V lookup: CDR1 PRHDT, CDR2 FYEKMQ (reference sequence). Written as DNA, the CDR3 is TGTGCCAGCAGCTCGACTAGCGGACTATCCTACGAGCAGTACTTC. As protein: CASSSTSGLSYEQYF.

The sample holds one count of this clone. CDR3 sequence reads: CASSHWDSTYEQYF. Here the CDR3 DNA reads TGTGCCAGCAGCCATTGGGACAGCACCTACGAGCAGTACTTC. V usage is TRBV7-9 and J usage is TRBJ2-7; 7 bases align to TRBD1. The germline CDR1 and CDR2 sequences are SEHNR and FQNEAQ (reference sequence). With V trimmed by 5 bases and J by 2 bases, 6 bases remained unmatched. The CDR3 length is 14 residues.

The CDR3 DNA reads as TGTGCCAGCAGCTTATCCGGGACAGGAGTCGAGCAGTACTTC. This sequence encodes CASSLSGTGVEQYF. This chain connects TRBV7-9 to TRBJ2-7, with 8 nucleotides matching TRBD1. Germline V gene data show CDR1 as SEHNR and CDR2 as FQNEAQ (reference sequence). The CDR3 runs 14 residues. V was clipped by 2 bases and J by 6 bases; unmatched bases: 6.

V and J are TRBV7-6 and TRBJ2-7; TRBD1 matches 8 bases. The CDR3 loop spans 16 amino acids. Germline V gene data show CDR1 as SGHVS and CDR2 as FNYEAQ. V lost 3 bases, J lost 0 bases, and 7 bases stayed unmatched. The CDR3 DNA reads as TGTGCCAGCAGCTTGGAGACAGGGGTCTTCTCCTACGAGCAGTACTTC. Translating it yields CASSLETGVFSYEQYF.

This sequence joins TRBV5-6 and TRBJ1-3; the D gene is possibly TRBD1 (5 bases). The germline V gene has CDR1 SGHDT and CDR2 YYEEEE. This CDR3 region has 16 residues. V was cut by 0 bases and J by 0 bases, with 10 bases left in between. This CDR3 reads CASSLGQGFSGNTIYF. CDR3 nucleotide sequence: TGTGCCAGCAGCTTGGGGCAGGGCTTCTCTGGAAACACCATATATTTT.

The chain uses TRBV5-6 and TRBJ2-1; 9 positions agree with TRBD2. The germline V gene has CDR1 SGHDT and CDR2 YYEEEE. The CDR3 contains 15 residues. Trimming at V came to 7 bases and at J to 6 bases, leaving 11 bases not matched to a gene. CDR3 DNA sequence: TGTGCCAGCCGCCTCGGGGGCGGGAGGGCCAATGAGCAGTTCTTC. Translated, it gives CASRLGGGRANEQFF.

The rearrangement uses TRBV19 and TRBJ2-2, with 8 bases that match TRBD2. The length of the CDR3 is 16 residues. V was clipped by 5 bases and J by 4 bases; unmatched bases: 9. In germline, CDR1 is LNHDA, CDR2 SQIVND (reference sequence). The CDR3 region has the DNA TGTGCCAGTAGTCTCGGGACTAGTTTTTTCACCGGGGAGCTGTTTTTT. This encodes CASSLGTSFFTGELFF. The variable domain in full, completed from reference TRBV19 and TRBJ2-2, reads DGGITQSPKYLFRKEGQNVTLSCEQNLNHDAMYWYRQDPGQGLRLIYYSQIVNDFQKGDIAEGYSVSREKKESFPLTVTSAQKNPTAFYLCASSLGTSFFTGELFFGEGSRLTVL.

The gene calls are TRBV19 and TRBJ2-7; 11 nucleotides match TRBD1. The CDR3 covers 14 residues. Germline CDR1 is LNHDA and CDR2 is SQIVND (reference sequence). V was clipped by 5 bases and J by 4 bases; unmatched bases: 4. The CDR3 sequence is CASSLGTGGYEQYF. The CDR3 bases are TGTGCCAGTAGTTTAGGGACAGGGGGATACGAGCAGTACTTC.

The CDR3, as DNA: TGTGCCAGCAGCTTAGGAGGGACAGGGGTCTATGGCTACACCTTC. It yields the protein CASSLGGTGVYGYTF. V usage is TRBV7-9 and J usage is TRBJ1-2, with TRBD1 matching over 10 bases. J gave up 4 bases and V 1 base, and 3 bases lay outside the gene matches. This CDR3 has 15 residues. In germline, CDR1 is SEHNR, CDR2 FQNEAQ (reference sequence).

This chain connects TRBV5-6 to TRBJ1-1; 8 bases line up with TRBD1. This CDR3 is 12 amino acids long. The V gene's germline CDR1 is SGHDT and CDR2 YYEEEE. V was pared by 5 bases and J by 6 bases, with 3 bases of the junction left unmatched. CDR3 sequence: CASRIQGAEAFF. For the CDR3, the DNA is TGTGCCAGCAGGATACAGGGGGCTGAAGCTTTCTTT.

The CDR3 DNA reads TGTGCCAGCAGCTCGACAGGGGGCCGATCACCCCTCCACTTT. The encoded protein is CASSSTGGRSPLHF. This chain uses TRBV7-9 with TRBJ1-6; 10 nucleotides line up with TRBD1. After removal of 4 bases from V and 10 bases from J, the junction contained 4 bases not matched to a gene. Germline V CDR1 and CDR2: SEHNR, FQNEAQ (reference sequence). This CDR3 has 14 amino acids.

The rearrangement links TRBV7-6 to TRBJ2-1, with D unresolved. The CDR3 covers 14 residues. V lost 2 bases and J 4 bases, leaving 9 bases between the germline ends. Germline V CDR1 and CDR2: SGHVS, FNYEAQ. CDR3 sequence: CASSLIGNYNEQFF. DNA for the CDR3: TGTGCCAGCAGCTTAATCGGTAATTACAATGAGCAGTTCTTC.

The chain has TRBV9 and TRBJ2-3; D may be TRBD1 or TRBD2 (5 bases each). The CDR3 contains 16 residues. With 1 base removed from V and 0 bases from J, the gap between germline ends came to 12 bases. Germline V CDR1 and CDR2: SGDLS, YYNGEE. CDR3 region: CASSVSRRDSTDTQYF. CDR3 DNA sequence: TGTGCCAGCAGCGTATCTCGACGGGACAGCACAGATACGCAGTATTTT.

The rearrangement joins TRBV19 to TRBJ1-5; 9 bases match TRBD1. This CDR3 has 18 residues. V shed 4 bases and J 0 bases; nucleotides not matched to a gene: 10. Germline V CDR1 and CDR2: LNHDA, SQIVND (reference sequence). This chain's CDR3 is CASSTGTGTFYSNQPQHF. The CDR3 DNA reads TGTGCCAGTAGTACCGGGACAGGGACCTTTTATAGCAATCAGCCCCAGCATTTT.

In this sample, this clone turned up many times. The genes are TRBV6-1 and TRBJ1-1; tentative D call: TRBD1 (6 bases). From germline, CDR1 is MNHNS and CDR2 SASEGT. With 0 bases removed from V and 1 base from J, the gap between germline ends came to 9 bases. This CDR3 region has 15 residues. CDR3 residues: CASSEALGGNTEAFF. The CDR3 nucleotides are TGTGCCAGCAGTGAAGCGCTAGGGGGGAACACTGAAGCTTTCTTT.

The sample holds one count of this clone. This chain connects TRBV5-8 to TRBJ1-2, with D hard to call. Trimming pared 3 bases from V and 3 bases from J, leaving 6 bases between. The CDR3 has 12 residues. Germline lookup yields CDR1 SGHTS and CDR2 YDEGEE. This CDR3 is CASSSVDYGYTF. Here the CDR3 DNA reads TGTGCCAGCAGCTCAGTGGACTATGGCTACACCTTC.

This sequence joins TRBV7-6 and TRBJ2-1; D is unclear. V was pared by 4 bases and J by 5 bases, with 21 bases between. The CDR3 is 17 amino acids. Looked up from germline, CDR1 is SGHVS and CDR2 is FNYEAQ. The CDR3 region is CASSSSSLQSSNNEQFF. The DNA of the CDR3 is TGTGCCAGCAGCTCATCGAGCCTTCAGTCCAGCAACAATGAGCAGTTCTTC.

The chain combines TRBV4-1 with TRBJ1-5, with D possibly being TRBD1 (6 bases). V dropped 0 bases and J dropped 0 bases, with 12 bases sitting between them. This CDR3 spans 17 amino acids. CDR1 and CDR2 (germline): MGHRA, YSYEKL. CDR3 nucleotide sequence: TGCGCCAGCAGCCAAGAGGGGGGGCCTTATAGCAATCAGCCCCAGCATTTT. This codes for CASSQEGGPYSNQPQHF.

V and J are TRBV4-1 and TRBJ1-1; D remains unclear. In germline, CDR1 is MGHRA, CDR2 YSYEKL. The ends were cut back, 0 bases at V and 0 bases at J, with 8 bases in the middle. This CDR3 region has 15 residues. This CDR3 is CASSQDWALNTEAFF. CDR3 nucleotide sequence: TGCGCCAGCAGCCAAGATTGGGCCCTGAACACTGAAGCTTTCTTT.

CDR3 region: CAISESGGASGGAYVSTDTQYF. The CDR3 nucleotides are TGTGCCATCAGTGAGTCCGGGGGTGCTAGCGGAGGAGCGTATGTAAGCACAGATACGCAGTATTTT. The chain couples TRBV10-3 to TRBJ2-3, with 7 bases identical to TRBD2. CDR1 is ENHRY and CDR2 is SYGVKD in the germline V gene. Trimming took 0 bases from V and 0 from J; bases not matched to a gene: 21. This CDR3 region has 22 residues.

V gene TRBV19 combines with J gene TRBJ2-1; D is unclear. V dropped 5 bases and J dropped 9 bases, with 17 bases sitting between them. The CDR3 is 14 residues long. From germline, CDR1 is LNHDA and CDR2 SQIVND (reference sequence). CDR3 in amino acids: CASSHVNGPSEQFF. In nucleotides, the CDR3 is TGTGCCAGTAGTCACGTTAATGGCCCCAGTGAGCAGTTCTTC.